This is a list of T cell receptor beta chains from one sample in a study of blood T cell repertoires in COVID-19. Clones were read by immunoSEQ multiplex PCR, and TCRdb kept only the in-frame ones, dropping some. This table has 80,000 to 95,000 clones, approximately 90% appearing once. Sequencing was performed on peripheral blood. The receptors were sampled from a man aged 45-65 years with active or convalescent COVID-19. Both conserved end residues are part of each CDR3. A D gene is named only where the DNA matches it firmly. Clone size is shown for a subset of rows, as once, few, many or a class of expanded clone.

J	length	size	V	D	DNA	CDR3
TRBJ2-5	15	NA	TRBV30	TRBD1	TGTGCCTGGAGTGAAGGACAGGATGGGGAAGAGACCCAGTACTTC	CAWSEGQDGEETQYF
TRBJ1-3	13	NA	TRBV12-3/TRBV12-4	TRBD1	TGTGCCAGCGGGGACAGGGTCGGAAACACCATATATTTT	CASGDRVGNTIYF
TRBJ2-1	13	once	TRBV2	NA	TGTGCCAGCACCGAGGGCCCCTACAATGAGCAGTTCTTC	CASTEGPYNEQFF
TRBJ2-2	15	NA	TRBV4-2	NA	TGTGCCAGCAGCCAAGGGAGCACGAACACCGGGGAGCTGTTTTTT	CASSQGSTNTGELFF
TRBJ1-3	17	NA	TRBV10-3	NA	TGTGCCATCAGAGACAGGCTCCAGACAGCCTCTGGAAACACCATATATTTT	CAIRDRLQTASGNTIYF
TRBJ1-5	13	NA	TRBV2	NA	TGTGCCAGCGGCCCCGTGGGCAATCAGCCCCAGCATTTT	CASGPVGNQPQHF
TRBJ2-2	15	many	TRBV19	TRBD2	TGTGCCAGTAGTCCCTGGGGGGAGGGAACCGGGGAGCTGTTTTTT	CASSPWGEGTGELFF
TRBJ2-2	19	NA	TRBV21-1	NA	TGTGCCAGCAGCAAAGGAACTGTTCTAGCGCAGTTGAACACCGGGGAGCTGTTTTTT	CASSKGTVLAQLNTGELFF
TRBJ1-2	14	few	TRBV12-5	NA	TGTGCTAGTGGTTTGGTCAGCGGGTTTAGAGGCTACACCTTC	CASGLVSGFRGYTF
TRBJ2-5	17	few	TRBV6-2/TRBV6-3	TRBD2	TGTGCCAGCAGTTACTCTAGCGGGCTAGACCTCGGGGAGACCCAGTACTTC	CASSYSSGLDLGETQYF
TRBJ2-7	14	NA	TRBV19	TRBD1	TGTGCCAGTAGTATGGGACAGGGTCGATACGAGCAGTACTTC	CASSMGQGRYEQYF
TRBJ1-2	13	NA	TRBV20-1	TRBD1	TGCAGTGCTAGTGACAGGGGCCTCTATGGCTACACCTTC	CSASDRGLYGYTF
TRBJ2-7	13	NA	TRBV10-3	TRBD2	TGTGCCATCAGGGGGGGGGAAGGCGACGAGCAGTACTTC	CAIRGGEGDEQYF
TRBJ2-5	13	NA	TRBV10-1	TRBD1	TGCGCCAGCAGTGGACAGGGGACAGAGACCCAGTACTTC	CASSGQGTETQYF
TRBJ2-1	14	NA	TRBV27	TRBD2	TGTGCCAGCAGTTTGAGGCGGGGGGTCAATGAGCAGTTCTTC	CASSLRRGVNEQFF
TRBJ2-1	15	NA	TRBV7-2	TRBD2	TGTGCCAGCAGCTTAACTAGCGGGAGGCGGGATGAGCAGTTCTTC	CASSLTSGRRDEQFF
TRBJ1-4	17	NA	TRBV4-1	NA	TGCGCCAGCAGCCAAGCCTATCTCAGGGGAACTAATGAAAAACTGTTTTTT	CASSQAYLRGTNEKLFF
TRBJ2-7	15	NA	TRBV5-1	NA	TGCGCCAGCAGGCGTGGCCGGGAGTTAGCCTACGAGCAGTACTTC	CASRRGRELAYEQYF
TRBJ1-5	15	NA	TRBV23-1	NA	TGCGCCAGCAGTCTCCAGGGGATAGGAAATCAGCCCCAGCATTTT	CASSLQGIGNQPQHF
TRBJ1-1	13	NA	TRBV12-3/TRBV12-4	NA	TGTGCCAGCAGCGTTAAGTCACAGGGTCAAGCTTTCTTT	CASSVKSQGQAFF
TRBJ2-3	15	NA	TRBV7-2	NA	TGTGCCAGCAGCTCCGGGGTTCCCCGCACAGATACGCAGTATTTT	CASSSGVPRTDTQYF
TRBJ2-1	15	few	TRBV28	TRBD2	TGTGCCAGCAGGCCTGGACTAGCGGGGGGGAATGAGCAGTTCTTC	CASRPGLAGGNEQFF
TRBJ1-1	14	NA	TRBV9	TRBD1	TGTGCCAGCAGCCTACAGGGGGCATACACTGAAGCTTTCTTT	CASSLQGAYTEAFF
TRBJ2-7	14	once	TRBV18	NA	TGTGCCAGCTCACCAGCGGGGTTGTACCACGAGCAGTACTTC	CASSPAGLYHEQYF
TRBJ1-5	14	NA	TRBV6-5	NA	TGTGCCAGCAGTTACTCGGAGGCGAATCAGCCCCAGCATTTT	CASSYSEANQPQHF
TRBJ2-7	15	NA	TRBV7-2	TRBD1	TGTGCCAGCAGCTTAGCGCCCGGACAGGGTGTCGAGCAGTACTTC	CASSLAPGQGVEQYF
TRBJ2-5	14	once	TRBV30	TRBD2	TGTGCCTGGAGTGTAGCGGGAGTTATGGAGACCCAGTACTTC	CAWSVAGVMETQYF
TRBJ1-2	13	NA	TRBV12-3/TRBV12-4	TRBD1	TGTGCCAGCAGTGGTCCGGGACAGCATGGCTACACCTTC	CASSGPGQHGYTF
TRBJ1-1	14	once	TRBV13	TRBD1	TGTGCCAGCAGCGCAAGACAGGGAGGCACTGAAGCTTTCTTT	CASSARQGGTEAFF
TRBJ2-5	14	once	TRBV6-5	TRBD2	TGTGCCAGCTTAGCGGGAGGGGGGCAAGAGACCCAGTACTTC	CASLAGGGQETQYF
TRBJ2-4	12	NA	TRBV13	NA	TGTGCCAGCAGCTTGACAGCAAATAACCAGGCCTTC	CASSLTANNQAF
TRBJ2-7	15	NA	TRBV27	TRBD1	TGTGCCAGCCATAGCCTTGGCAGGGGGCAAGGCGAGCAGTACTTC	CASHSLGRGQGEQYF
TRBJ1-6	13	NA	TRBV30	NA	TGTGCCTGGATCGGGACACCGAATTCACCCCTCCACTTT	CAWIGTPNSPLHF
TRBJ2-1	14	NA	TRBV3-1/TRBV3-2	TRBD1	TGTGCCAGCACCCAAGGGGGCGCCTACAATGAGCAGTTCTTC	CASTQGGAYNEQFF
TRBJ1-1	17	NA	TRBV7-6	NA	TGTGCCAGCAGCTTATTAATACAGGGCGCTGGCCGCACTGAAGCTTTCTTT	CASSLLIQGAGRTEAFF
TRBJ1-4	15	NA	TRBV18	TRBD1	TGTGCCAGCTCTCTCGGGACAGGGGGCGATGAAAAACTGTTTTTT	CASSLGTGGDEKLFF
TRBJ2-1	15	once	TRBV7-2	NA	TGTGCCAGCAGCTTTACCAGGGGTTCCTACAATGAGCAGTTCTTC	CASSFTRGSYNEQFF
TRBJ1-1	13	NA	TRBV14	NA	TGTGCCAGCAGCCGGGGGGGAAACACTGAAGCTTTCTTT	CASSRGGNTEAFF
TRBJ1-5	16	NA	TRBV4-1	NA	TGCGCCAGCAGCCAGTTCCCGGGGGAAGGGGCACAGCCCCAGCATTTT	CASSQFPGEGAQPQHF
TRBJ2-3	13	NA	TRBV13	NA	TGTGCCAGCAGCCCCACCGGCAGGCTGACGCAGTATTTT	CASSPTGRLTQYF
TRBJ1-3	16	few	TRBV12-5	TRBD1	TGTGCTAGTGGTTTGGCCGGACAGGGGAGTGGAAACACCATATATTTT	CASGLAGQGSGNTIYF
TRBJ2-7	16	NA	TRBV6-2/TRBV6-3	NA	TGTGCCAGCAGTCCCCGTCTACTAGTTGAAGTCTACGAGCAGTACTTC	CASSPRLLVEVYEQYF
TRBJ2-7	15	NA	TRBV27	TRBD2	TGTGCCAGCAGTATCCCCTCTAGCGGGGTCTACGAGCAGTACTTC	CASSIPSSGVYEQYF
TRBJ2-5	18	NA	TRBV15	TRBD2	TGTGCCACCAGCAGAGAGCCGCTTGCTCTAGCGGGAGAGGAGACCCAGTACTTC	CATSREPLALAGEETQYF
TRBJ1-5	17	NA	TRBV24-1	TRBD1	TGTGCCACCAGTGATCCGGGGACAGGCCATAGCAATCAGCCCCAGCATTTT	CATSDPGTGHSNQPQHF
TRBJ1-4	14	once	TRBV20-1	NA	TGCAGTGCTAGTTCCCCTGCAACTAATGAAAAACTGTTTTTT	CSASSPATNEKLFF
TRBJ1-1	13	NA	TRBV3-1/TRBV3-2	NA	TGTGCCAGCAGTCAAACAGGGTCCACTGAAGCTTTCTTT	CASSQTGSTEAFF
TRBJ1-5	15	NA	TRBV7-9	TRBD1	TGTGCCAGCAGCTTAGGATGGGACAGGGATCAGCCCCAGCATTTT	CASSLGWDRDQPQHF
TRBJ2-3	15	NA	TRBV19	TRBD2	TGTGCCAGTAGTAGCGGGGGGGCCCCCCCAGATACGCAGTATTTT	CASSSGGAPPDTQYF
TRBJ1-2	14	NA	TRBV19	NA	TGTGCCAGTAGTATAACCACAAACAGTTATGGCTACACCTTC	CASSITTNSYGYTF
TRBJ1-1	14	few	TRBV10-2	NA	TGCGCCAGCAAAGAGGAGGGGACGTACACTGAAGCTTTCTTT	CASKEEGTYTEAFF